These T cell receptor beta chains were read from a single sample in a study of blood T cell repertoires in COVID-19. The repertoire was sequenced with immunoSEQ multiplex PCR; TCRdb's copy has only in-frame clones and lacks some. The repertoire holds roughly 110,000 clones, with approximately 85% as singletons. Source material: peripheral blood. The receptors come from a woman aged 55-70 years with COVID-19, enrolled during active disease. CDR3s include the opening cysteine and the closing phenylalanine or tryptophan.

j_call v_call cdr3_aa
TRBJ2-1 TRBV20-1 CSASDTSGRYNEQFF
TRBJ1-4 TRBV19 CASTRDFEVRTNEKLFF
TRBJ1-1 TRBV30 CAWSVRGKGAQNTEAFF
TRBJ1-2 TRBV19 CASNLGGAVAGYGYTF
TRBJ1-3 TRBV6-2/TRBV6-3 CASSPGLFSGNTIYF
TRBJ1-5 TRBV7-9 CASSYSRDRNQPQHF
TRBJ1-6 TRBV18 CASSLGGQGTYNSPLHF
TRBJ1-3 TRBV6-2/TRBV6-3 CASSDEPGHRSSSGNTIYF
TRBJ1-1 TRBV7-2 CASSPEGGMNTEAFF
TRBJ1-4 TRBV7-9 CASSNNTGPDEKLFF
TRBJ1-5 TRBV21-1 CASTGLRENQPQHF
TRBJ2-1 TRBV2 CASTPTSGGPGEQFF
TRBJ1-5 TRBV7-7 CASSLRALETGEDQPQHF
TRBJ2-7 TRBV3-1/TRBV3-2 CASSQTLSRAYEQYF
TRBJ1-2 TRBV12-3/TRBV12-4 CASSLYRNYGYTF
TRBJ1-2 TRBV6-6 CASTSTGLLGYGYTF
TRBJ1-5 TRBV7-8 CASSLGGTQPQHF
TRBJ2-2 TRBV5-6 CASTPREEPGELFF
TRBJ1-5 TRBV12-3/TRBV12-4 CASSFRRDRPQHF
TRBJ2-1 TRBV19 CASSIVGSGGNEQFF
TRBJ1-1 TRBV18 CASLPVQRMNTEAFF
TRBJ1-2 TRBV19 CASSIDPGQGADGYTF
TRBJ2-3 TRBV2 CAIRLDPTTDTQYF
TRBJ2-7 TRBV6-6 CASSYQQKDYEQYF
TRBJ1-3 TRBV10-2 CASSESGTTGNTIYF
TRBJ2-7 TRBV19 CASSPYSGGESYEQYF
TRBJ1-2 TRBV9 CASSVATTPQQGRYTF
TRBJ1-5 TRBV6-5 CASKGLGGGNQPQHF
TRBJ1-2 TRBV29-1 CSVEKGGEDIGYTF
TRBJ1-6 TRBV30 CAGSSEEGSNSPLHF
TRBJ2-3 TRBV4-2 CASSVGGTDTQYF
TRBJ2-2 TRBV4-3 CASSQDVGFGGLAGGVTGELFF
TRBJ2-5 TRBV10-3 CAISERGPQETQYF
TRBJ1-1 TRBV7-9 CASRSSGVTNTEAFF
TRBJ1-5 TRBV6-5 CASLSGGRWGQPQHF
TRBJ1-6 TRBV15 CATSRDFSGVNSPLHF
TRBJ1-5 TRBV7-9 CASSPEGGSLLSNQPQHF
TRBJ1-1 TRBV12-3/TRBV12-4 CATGQSSGTEAFF
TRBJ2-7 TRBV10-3 CAISLHQDTYEQYF
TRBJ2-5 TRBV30 CAWRSRGATQYF
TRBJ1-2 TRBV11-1 CASSLRAGHGYGYTF
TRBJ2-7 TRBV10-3 CAISESQGRYEQYF
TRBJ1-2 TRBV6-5 CASSLVRGYGYTF
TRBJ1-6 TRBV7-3 CASSLTGPGQGANSPLHF
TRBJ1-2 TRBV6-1 CASSEATANYGYTF
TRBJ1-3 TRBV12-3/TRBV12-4 CASRPGGGNTIYF
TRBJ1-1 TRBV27 CASLREGNTEAFF
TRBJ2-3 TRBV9 CASSDRTSPSTDTQYF